The clone carrying this TCR beta chain was recorded at least ten times. Antigen unknown. This specimen comes from a study of T-cell reconstitution after alpha-beta-depleted transplantation in children. Study conclusions and caveats: Elevated TCRbeta diversity at day 60 was traced, in some patients, to surviving recipient T cells and thymic progenitors. Counts and diversity of T cells one year after transplant came mostly from newly produced T cells. The study reportedly traced alpha-beta T cells about two months after transplant to several hundred expanded graft clones.

A library of TCRbeta sequences, prepared with unique molecular identifiers, was generated. TCRdb reprocessed the PCR reads via MiXCR and lists one record per CDR3 protein. Of 490,000 or so distinct CDR3 sequences in the sample, about 11% were seen once. There are 15 residues in the CDR3. Looked up from germline, CDR1 is SGHVS and CDR2 is FNYEAQ. V shed 0 bases, J shed 10 bases, and the junction held 4 bases outside the gene matches. The chain couples TRBV7-6 to TRBJ1-6; 9 bases are a match to TRBD1. Source: PBMCs, taken before TCRalphabeta/CD19-depleted stem cell transplant. The clonotype comes from a child aged 2 to 9 with inherited bone marrow failure, due to receive a stem cell transplant. The DNA of the CDR3 is TGTGCCAGCAGCTTAGCGGGACAGGGAGGCTCACCCCTCCACTTT. Protein sequence: CASSLAGQGGSPLHF. The whole variable domain, filled in from reference TRBV7-6 and TRBJ1-6, reads GAGVSQSPRYKVTKRGQDVALRCDPISGHVSLYWYRQALGQGPEFLTYFNYEAQQDKSGLPNDRFSAERPEGSISTLTIQRTEQRDSAMYRCASSLAGQGGSPLHFGNGTRLTVT.